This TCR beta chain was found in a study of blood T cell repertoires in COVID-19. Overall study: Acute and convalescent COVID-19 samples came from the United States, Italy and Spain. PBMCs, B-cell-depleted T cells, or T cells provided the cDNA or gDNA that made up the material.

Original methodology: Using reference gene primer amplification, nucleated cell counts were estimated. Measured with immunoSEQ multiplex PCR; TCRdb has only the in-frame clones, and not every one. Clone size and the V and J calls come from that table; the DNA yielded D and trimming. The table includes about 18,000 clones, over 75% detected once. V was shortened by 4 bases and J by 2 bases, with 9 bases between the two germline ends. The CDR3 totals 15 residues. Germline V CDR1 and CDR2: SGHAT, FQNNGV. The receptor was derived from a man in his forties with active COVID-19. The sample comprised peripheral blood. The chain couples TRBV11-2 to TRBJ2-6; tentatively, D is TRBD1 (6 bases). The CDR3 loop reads CASSSNRAGANVLTF. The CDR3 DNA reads TGTGCCAGCAGCTCTAACAGGGCTGGGGCCAACGTCCTGACTTTC.